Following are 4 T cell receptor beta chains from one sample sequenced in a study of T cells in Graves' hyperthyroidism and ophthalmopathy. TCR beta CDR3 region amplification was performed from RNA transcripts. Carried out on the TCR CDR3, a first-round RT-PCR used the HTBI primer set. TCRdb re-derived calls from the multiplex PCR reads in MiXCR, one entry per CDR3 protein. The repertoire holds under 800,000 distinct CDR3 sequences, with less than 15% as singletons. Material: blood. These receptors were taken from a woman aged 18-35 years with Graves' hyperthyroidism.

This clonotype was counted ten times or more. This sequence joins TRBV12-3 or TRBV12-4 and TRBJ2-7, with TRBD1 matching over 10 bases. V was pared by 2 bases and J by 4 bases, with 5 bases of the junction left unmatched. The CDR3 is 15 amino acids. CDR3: CASSLSRTGGYEQYF. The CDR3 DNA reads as TGTGCCAGCAGTTTATCCCGGACAGGGGGTTACGAGCAGTACTTC.

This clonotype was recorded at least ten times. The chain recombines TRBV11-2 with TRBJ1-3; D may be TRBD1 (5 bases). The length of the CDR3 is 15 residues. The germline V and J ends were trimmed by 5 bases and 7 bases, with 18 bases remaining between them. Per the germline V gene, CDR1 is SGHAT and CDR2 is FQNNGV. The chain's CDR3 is CASSPLGGSRNTIYF. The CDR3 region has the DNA TGTGCCAGCAGCCCTCTCGGGGGGTCACGGAACACCATATATTTT.

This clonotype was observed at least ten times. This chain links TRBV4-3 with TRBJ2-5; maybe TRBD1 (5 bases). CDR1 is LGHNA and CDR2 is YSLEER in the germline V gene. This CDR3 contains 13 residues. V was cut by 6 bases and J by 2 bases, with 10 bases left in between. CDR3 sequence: CASSPDNQETQYF. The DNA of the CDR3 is TGCGCCAGCAGTCCGGACAATCAAGAGACCCAGTACTTC.

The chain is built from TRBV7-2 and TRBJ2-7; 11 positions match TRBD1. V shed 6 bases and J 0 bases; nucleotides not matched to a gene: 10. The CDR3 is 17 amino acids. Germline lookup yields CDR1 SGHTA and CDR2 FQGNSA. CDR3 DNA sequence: TGTGCCAGCAGTCCTAGATCAGGGACAGGGGGCTCCTACGAGCAGTACTTC. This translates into CASSPRSGTGGSYEQYF.